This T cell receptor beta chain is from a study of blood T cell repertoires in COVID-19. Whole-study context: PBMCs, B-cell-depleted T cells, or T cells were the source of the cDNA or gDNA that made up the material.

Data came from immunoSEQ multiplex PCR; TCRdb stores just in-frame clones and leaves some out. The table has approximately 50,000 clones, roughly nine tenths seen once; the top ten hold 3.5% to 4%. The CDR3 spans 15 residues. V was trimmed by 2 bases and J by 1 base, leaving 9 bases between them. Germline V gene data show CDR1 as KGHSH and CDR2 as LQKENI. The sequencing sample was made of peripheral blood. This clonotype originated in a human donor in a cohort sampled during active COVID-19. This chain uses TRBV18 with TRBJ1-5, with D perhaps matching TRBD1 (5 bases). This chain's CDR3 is CASSPIGGSNQPQHF. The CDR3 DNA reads TGTGCCAGCTCACCAATCGGGGGAAGCAATCAGCCCCAGCATTTT.